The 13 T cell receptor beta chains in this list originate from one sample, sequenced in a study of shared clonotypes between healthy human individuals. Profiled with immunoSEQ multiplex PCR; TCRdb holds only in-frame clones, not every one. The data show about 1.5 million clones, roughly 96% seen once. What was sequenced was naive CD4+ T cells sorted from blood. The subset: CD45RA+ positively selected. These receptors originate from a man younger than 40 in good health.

The CDR3 nucleotides are TGTGCCAGCAGCGCTACCCTTAACTATGGCTACACCTTC. It specifies CASSATLNYGYTF. V is TRBV25-1 and J is TRBJ1-2, with D unresolved. Germline V gives CDR1 MGHDK, CDR2 SYGVNS. CDR3 length: 13 residues. Trimming pared 6 bases from V and 1 base from J, leaving 9 bases between.

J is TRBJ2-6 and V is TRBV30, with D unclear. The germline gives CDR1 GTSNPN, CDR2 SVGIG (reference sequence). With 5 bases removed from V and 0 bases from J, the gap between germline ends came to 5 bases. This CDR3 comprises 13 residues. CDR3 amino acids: CAWAFSGANVLTF. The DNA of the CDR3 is TGTGCCTGGGCCTTCTCTGGGGCCAACGTCCTGACTTTC.

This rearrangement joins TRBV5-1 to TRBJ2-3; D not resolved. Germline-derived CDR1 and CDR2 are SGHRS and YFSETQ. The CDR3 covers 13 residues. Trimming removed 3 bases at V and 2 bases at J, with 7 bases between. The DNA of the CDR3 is TGCGCCAGCAGCTCCCTATACACAGATACGCAGTATTTT. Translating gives CASSSLYTDTQYF.

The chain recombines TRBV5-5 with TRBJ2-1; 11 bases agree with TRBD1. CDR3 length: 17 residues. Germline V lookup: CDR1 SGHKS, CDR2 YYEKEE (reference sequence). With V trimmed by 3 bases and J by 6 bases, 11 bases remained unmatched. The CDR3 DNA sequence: TGTGCCAGCAGCTCCTTATTAAGAGGACAGGGGGCCAATGAGCAGTTCTTC. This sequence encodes CASSSLLRGQGANEQFF. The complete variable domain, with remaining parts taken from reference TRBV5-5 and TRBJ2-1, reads DAGVTQSPTHLIKTRGQQVTLRCSPISGHKSVSWYQQVLGQGPQFIFQYYEKEERGRGNFPDRFSARQFPNYSSELNVNALLLGDSALYLCASSSLLRGQGANEQFFGPGTRLTVL.

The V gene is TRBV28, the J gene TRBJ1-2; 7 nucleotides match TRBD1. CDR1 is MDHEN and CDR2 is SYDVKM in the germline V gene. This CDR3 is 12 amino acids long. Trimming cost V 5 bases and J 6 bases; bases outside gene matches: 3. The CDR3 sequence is CASSATGDGYTF. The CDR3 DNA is TGTGCCAGCAGTGCTACAGGGGATGGCTACACCTTC.

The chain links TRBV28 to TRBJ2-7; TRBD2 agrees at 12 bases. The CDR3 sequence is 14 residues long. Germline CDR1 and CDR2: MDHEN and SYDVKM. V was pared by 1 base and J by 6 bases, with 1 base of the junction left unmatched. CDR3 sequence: CASSLLLAGGEQYF. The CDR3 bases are TGTGCCAGCAGTTTATTACTAGCGGGGGGCGAGCAGTACTTC.

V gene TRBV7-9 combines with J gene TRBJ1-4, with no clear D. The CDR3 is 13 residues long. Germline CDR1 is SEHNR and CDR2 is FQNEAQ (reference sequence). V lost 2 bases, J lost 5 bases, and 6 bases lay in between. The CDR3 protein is CASSLQKNEKLFF. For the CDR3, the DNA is TGTGCCAGCAGCTTACAGAAAAATGAAAAACTGTTTTTT.

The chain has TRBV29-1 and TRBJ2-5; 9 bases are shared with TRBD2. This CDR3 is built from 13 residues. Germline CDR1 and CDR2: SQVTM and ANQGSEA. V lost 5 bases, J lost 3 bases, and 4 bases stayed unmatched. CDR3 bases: TGCAGCGTTTATCCTAGCGGGAAAGAGACCCAGTACTTC. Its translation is CSVYPSGKETQYF.

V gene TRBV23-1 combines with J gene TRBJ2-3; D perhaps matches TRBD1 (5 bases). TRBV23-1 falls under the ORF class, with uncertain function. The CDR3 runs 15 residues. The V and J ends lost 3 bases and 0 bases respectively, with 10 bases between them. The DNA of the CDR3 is TGCGCCAGCAGTCAGCAGGGTAAAAGCACAGATACGCAGTATTTT. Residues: CASSQQGKSTDTQYF.

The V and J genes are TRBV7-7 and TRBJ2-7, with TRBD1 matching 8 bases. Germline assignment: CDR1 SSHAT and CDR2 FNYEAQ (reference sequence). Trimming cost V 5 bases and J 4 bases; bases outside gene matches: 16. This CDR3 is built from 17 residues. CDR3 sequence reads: CASSLKPDRGFPYEQYF. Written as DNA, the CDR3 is TGTGCCAGCAGCCTAAAACCCGACAGGGGATTTCCTTACGAGCAGTACTTC.

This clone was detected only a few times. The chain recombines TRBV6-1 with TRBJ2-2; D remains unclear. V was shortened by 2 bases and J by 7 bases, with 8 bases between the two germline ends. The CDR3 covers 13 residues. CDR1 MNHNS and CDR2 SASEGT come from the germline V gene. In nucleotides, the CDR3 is TGTGCCAGCAGTGAAATAGAAAGCGGGGAGCTGTTTTTT. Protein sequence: CASSEIESGELFF.

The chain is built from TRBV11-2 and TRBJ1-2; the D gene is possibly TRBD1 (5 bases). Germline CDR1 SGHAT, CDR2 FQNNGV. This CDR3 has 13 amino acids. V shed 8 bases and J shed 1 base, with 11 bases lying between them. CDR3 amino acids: CASSSGFNYGYTF. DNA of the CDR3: TGTGCCAGCTCCTCAGGGTTTAACTATGGCTACACCTTC.

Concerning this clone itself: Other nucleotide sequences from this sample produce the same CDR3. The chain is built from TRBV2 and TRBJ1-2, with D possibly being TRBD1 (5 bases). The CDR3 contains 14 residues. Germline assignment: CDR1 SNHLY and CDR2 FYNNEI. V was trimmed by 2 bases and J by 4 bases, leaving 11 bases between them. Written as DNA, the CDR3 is TGTGCCAGCAGTGAACAGGGCGGCGGCTATGGCTACACCTTC. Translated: CASSEQGGGYGYTF.